The clone carrying this T cell receptor beta chain was observed many times. What it binds is not known. These data belong to a study of CD8 T cells in ankylosing spondylitis. General study points: Earlier work had already found some motif variants in reactive arthritis synovial fluid and blood. Eight highly homologous variants formed a TCR beta motif that appeared characteristic of ankylosing spondylitis blood.

Germline CDR1 reads KGHDR; CDR2 reads SFDVKD. V shed 1 base and J 5 bases; nucleotides not matched to a gene: 6. This CDR3 contains 15 residues. In making TCR beta libraries, quantitative 5'-RACE with molecular barcodes was used. TCRdb analysed the 5' RACE reads with MiXCR anew, one entry per CDR3 protein. The repertoire holds more than 400,000 distinct CDR3 sequences, with approximately 5% as singletons. Sequences were obtained from blood, either unsorted or a sorted T cell fraction (not recorded which). The receptor was isolated from a male donor with ankylosing spondylitis. The chain combines TRBV24-1 with TRBJ2-7; 8 nucleotides agree with TRBD1. The CDR3: CATSDFGQGRNEQYF. In DNA form, the CDR3 reads TGTGCCACCAGTGATTTCGGACAGGGTAGAAACGAGCAGTACTTC.